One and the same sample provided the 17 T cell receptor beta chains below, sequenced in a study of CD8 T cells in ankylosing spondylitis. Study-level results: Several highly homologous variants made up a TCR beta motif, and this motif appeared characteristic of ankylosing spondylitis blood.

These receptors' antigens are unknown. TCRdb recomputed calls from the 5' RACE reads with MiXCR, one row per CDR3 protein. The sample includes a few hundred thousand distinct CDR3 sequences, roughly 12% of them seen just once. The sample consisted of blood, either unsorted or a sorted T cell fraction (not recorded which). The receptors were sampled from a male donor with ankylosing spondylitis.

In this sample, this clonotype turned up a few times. The DNA for the CDR3 is TGTGCCAGCAGCGCCGGGTTGCTCAATGAGCAGTTCTTC. Amino acids: CASSAGLLNEQFF. V and J are TRBV14 and TRBJ2-1; D remains unclear. The CDR3 loop spans 13 amino acids. The V gene lost 5 bases and the J gene lost 6 bases, with 11 bases spanning the gap. CDR1 and CDR2 from the germline V gene are SGHDN and FVKESK. Drawing the rest from reference TRBV14 and TRBJ2-1, the complete variable domain is EAGVTQFPSHSVIEKGQTVTLRCDPISGHDNLYWYRRVMGKEIKFLLHFVKESKQDESGMPNNRFLAERTGGTYSTLKVQPAELEDSGVYFCASSAGLLNEQFFGPGTRLTVL.

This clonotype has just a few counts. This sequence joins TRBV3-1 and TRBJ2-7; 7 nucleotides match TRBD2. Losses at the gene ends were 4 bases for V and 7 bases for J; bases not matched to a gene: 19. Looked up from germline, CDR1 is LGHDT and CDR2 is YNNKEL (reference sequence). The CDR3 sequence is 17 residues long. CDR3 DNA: TGTGCCAGCAGCCCCCGTCGGGGGAGGGCCTCATCGGGTGAGCAGTACGTC. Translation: CASSPRRGRASSGEQYV.

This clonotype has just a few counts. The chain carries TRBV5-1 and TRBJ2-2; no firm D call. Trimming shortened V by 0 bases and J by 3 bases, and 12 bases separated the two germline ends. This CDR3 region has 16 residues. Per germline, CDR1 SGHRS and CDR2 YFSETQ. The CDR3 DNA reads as TGCGCCAGCAGCTTGGAGCGTGCTTTGTACACCGGGGAGCTGTTTTTT. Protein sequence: CASSLERALYTGELFF.

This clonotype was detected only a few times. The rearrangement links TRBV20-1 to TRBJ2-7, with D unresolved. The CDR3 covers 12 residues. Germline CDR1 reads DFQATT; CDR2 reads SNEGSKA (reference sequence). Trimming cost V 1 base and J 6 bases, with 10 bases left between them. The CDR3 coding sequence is TGCAGTGCTAGAGGGCAGGCGACCGAGCAGTACGTC. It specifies CSARGQATEQYV.

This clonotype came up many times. In nucleotides, the CDR3 is TGCGCCAGCAGCGACCTTTACAGGGGCCCACAAAGCACAGATACGCAGTATTTT. It yields the protein CASSDLYRGPQSTDTQYF. The chain couples TRBV5-1 to TRBJ2-3; 7 bases fit TRBD1. Per the germline V gene, CDR1 is SGHRS and CDR2 is YFSETQ. This CDR3 spans 18 amino acids. Germline trimming cut 4 bases from V and 0 bases from J; bases unmatched to any gene: 14.

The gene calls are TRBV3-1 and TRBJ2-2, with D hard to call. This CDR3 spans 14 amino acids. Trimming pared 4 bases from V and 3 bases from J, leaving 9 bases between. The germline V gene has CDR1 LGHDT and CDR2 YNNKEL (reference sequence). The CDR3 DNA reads TGTGCCAGCAGCCCACCGATTGACACCGGGGAGCTGTTTTTT. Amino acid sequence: CASSPPIDTGELFF.

CDR3 sequence reads: CASSPFDSIYYEQYF. The CDR3, as DNA: TGTGCCAGCTCACCTTTCGACAGTATTTACTACGAGCAGTACTTC. V usage is TRBV18 and J usage is TRBJ2-7, with D possibly being TRBD1 (5 bases). The CDR3 loop spans 15 amino acids. Germline V CDR1 and CDR2: KGHSH, LQKENI. V was shortened by 3 bases and J by 3 bases, with 15 bases between the two germline ends.

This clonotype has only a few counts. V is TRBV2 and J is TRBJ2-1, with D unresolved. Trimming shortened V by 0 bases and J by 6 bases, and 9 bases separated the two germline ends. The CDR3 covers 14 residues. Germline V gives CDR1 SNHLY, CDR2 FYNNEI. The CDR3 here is CASSEALLANEQFF. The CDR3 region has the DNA TGTGCCAGCAGTGAAGCGCTTCTTGCCAATGAGCAGTTCTTC.

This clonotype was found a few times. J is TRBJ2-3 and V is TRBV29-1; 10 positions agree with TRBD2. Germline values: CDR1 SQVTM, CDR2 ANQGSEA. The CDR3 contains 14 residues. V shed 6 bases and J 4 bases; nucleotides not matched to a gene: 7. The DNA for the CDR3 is TGCAGCGTGACAGCGGGAGGGCCCCCAGATACGCAGTATTTT. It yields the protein CSVTAGGPPDTQYF.

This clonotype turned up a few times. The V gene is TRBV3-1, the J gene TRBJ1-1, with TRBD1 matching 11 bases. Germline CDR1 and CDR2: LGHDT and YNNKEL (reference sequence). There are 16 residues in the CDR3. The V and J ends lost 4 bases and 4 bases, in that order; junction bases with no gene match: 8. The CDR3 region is CASSPSGQGASTEAFF. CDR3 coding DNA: TGTGCCAGCAGCCCCTCCGGACAGGGGGCGAGCACTGAAGCTTTCTTT.

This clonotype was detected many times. The CDR3 here is CASSLSRAGTEAFF. The CDR3 bases are TGTGCCAGCAGCTTATCGAGGGCAGGCACTGAAGCTTTCTTT. The V and J genes are TRBV7-9 and TRBJ1-1, with D unresolved. Trimming cost V 2 bases and J 4 bases, with 11 bases left between them. Germline-derived CDR1 and CDR2 are SEHNR and FQNEAQ (reference sequence). CDR3 length: 14 amino acids.

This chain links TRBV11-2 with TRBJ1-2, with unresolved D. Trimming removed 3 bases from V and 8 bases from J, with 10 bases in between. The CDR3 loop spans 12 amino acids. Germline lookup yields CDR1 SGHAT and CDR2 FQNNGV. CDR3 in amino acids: CASSLNQWGYTF. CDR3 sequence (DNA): TGTGCCAGCAGCTTGAACCAGTGGGGCTACACCTTC.

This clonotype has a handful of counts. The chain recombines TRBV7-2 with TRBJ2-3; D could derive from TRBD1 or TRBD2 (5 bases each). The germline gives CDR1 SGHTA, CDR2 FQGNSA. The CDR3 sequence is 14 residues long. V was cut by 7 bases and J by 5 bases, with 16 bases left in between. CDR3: CASILRTGLDTQYF. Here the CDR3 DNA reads TGTGCCAGCATCCTCCGCACGGGGCTAGATACGCAGTATTTT.

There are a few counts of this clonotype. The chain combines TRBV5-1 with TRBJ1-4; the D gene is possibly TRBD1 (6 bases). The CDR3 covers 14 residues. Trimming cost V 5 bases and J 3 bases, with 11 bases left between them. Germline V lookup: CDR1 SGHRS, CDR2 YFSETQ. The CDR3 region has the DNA TGCGCCAGCAGGGGGGGCAGTTCTAATGAAAAACTGTTTTTT. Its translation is CASRGGSSNEKLFF.

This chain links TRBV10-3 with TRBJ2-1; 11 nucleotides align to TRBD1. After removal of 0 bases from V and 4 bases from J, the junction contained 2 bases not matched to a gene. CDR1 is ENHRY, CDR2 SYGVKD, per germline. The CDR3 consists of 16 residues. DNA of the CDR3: TGTGCCATCAGTGAGTCCCGGGACAGGGGGTACAATGAGCAGTTCTTC. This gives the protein CAISESRDRGYNEQFF.

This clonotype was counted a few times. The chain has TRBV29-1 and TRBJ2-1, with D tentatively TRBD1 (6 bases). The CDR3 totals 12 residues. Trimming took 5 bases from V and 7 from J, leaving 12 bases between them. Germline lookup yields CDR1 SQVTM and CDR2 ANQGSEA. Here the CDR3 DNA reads TGCAGCGTTTTCAGGGGTCGGAATGAGCAGTTCTTC. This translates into CSVFRGRNEQFF.

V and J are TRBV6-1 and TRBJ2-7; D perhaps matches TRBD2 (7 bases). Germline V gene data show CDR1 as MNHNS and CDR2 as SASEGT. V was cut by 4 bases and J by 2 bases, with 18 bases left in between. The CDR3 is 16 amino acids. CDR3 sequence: CASSGEGHRLTYEQYV. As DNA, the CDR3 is TGTGCCAGCAGTGGGGAGGGACACCGGCTCACCTACGAGCAGTACGTC.